One and the same sample provided the 6 T cell receptor beta chains below, sequenced in a study of blood T cell repertoires in COVID-19. Assay used: immunoSEQ multiplex PCR; TCRdb lists only in-frame clones, some missing. Of roughly 260,000 clones detected, just over 90% appear once; the ten largest clones hold 1.5% to 2%. Sequencing was carried out using PBMCs or T cells enriched from blood (not recorded which). The receptors shown here come from a woman under 30 who had recovered from COVID-19.

The J gene is TRBJ1-2, the V gene TRBV2, with 8 positions matching TRBD1. Germline loops: CDR1 SNHLY, CDR2 FYNNEI. The CDR3 is 14 residues long. V shed 3 bases and J 7 bases; nucleotides not matched to a gene: 7. Here the CDR3 reads CASSDNRGIIGYTF. CDR3 nucleotide sequence: TGTGCCAGCAGTGATAACAGGGGGATTATTGGCTACACCTTC. Combining the CDR3 with reference TRBV2 and TRBJ1-2 gives the whole variable domain EPEVTQTPSHQVTQMGQEVILRCVPISNHLYFYWYRQILGQKVEFLVSFYNNEISEKSEIFDDQFSVERPDGSNFTLKIRSTKLEDSAMYFCASSDNRGIIGYTFGSGTRLTVV.

J is TRBJ1-2 and V is TRBV6-1; TRBD1 aligns across 8 bases. This CDR3 comprises 15 residues. J was trimmed by 7 bases and V by 1 base; bases with no gene match: 8. The germline V gene has CDR1 MNHNS and CDR2 SASEGT. CDR3 sequence: CASSEGVRDRSGYTF. The CDR3, as DNA: TGTGCCAGCAGTGAAGGGGTTAGGGACAGGTCTGGCTACACCTTC.

The CDR3 DNA reads as TGTGCCAGCAGTTTGTTGGGCGCTTACTCTGGGGCCAACGTCCTGACTTTC. Translated, it gives CASSLLGAYSGANVLTF. This sequence joins TRBV28 and TRBJ2-6; unclear D gene. This CDR3 region has 17 residues. V lost 3 bases and J lost 0, with 12 bases in between. CDR1 and CDR2 from the germline V gene are MDHEN and SYDVKM.

The V gene is TRBV5-1, the J gene TRBJ1-1, with D unresolved. Germline V gene lookup returns CDR1 SGHRS and CDR2 YFSETQ. V lost 1 base, J lost 0 bases, and 7 bases lay in between. The CDR3 spans 14 residues. Written as DNA, the CDR3 is TGCGCCAGCAGCTTGTTGTCATTGAACACTGAAGCTTTCTTT. It specifies CASSLLSLNTEAFF.

The V gene is TRBV10-3, the J gene TRBJ1-5; D unresolved. This CDR3 has 14 amino acids. V dropped 8 bases and J dropped 0 bases, with 11 bases sitting between them. Germline CDR1 and CDR2: ENHRY and SYGVKD. Here the CDR3 DNA reads TGTGCCATCGGGGAGCTAGATAGCAATCAGCCCCAGCATTTT. This sequence encodes CAIGELDSNQPQHF.

This clone was seen only once. The chain combines TRBV5-1 with TRBJ2-7, with 8 bases fitting TRBD2. Germline lookup yields CDR1 SGHRS and CDR2 YFSETQ. This CDR3 is built from 16 residues. Trimming removed 0 bases from V and 5 bases from J; junction bases left unmatched: 10. Here the CDR3 reads CASSLGASGTSDEQYF. The DNA for the CDR3 is TGCGCCAGCAGCTTGGGGGCCTCAGGGACTAGTGACGAGCAGTACTTC. Full variable domain (outside the CDR3, taken from reference TRBV5-1 and TRBJ2-7): KAGVTQTPRYLIKTRGQQVTLSCSPISGHRSVSWYQQTPGQGLQFLFEYFSETQRNKGNFPGRFSGRQFSNSRSEMNVSTLELGDSALYLCASSLGASGTSDEQYFGPGTRLTVT.